Listed here are 16 T cell receptor beta chains from one sample, sequenced in a study of blood T cell repertoires in COVID-19. Clones were sequenced by immunoSEQ multiplex PCR, and TCRdb holds only the in-frame ones, with some missing. This table has roughly 88,000 clones, 72% appearing once. Sequences were obtained from peripheral blood. Source of these receptors: a woman aged 60-70 years in a cohort sampled during active or convalescent COVID-19.

The J gene is TRBJ2-3, the V gene TRBV15, with 8 bases that match TRBD2. The CDR3 is 17 residues long. Trimming removed 2 bases from V and 0 bases from J; junction bases left unmatched: 7. CDR1 and CDR2 (germline): LNHNV, YYDKDF (reference sequence). The CDR3 sequence: CATSRLERGPSTDTQYF. The DNA for the CDR3 is TGTGCCACCAGCAGACTTGAGCGGGGGCCAAGCACAGATACGCAGTATTTT.

The J gene is TRBJ2-3, the V gene TRBV6-2 or TRBV6-3, with 8 bases lining up with TRBD2. Germline CDR1 and CDR2: MNHEY and SVGEGT. This CDR3 is 15 amino acids long. V shed 7 bases, J shed 2 bases, and the junction held 8 bases outside the gene matches. The CDR3 DNA sequence: TGTGCCAGCACCCCACGGGGGGGGAACACAGATACGCAGTATTTT. Translated: CASTPRGGNTDTQYF.

The V and J genes are TRBV9 and TRBJ2-3; 9 bases line up with TRBD1. This CDR3 is built from 17 residues. The V gene end was trimmed by 3 bases and the J gene end by 5 bases; junction bases not matched to a gene: 13. Per germline, CDR1 SGDLS and CDR2 YYNGEE. The CDR3 bases are TGTGCCAGCAGCGGAAGTATTAGGGACAGGGTTATAGATACGCAGTATTTT. Protein product: CASSGSIRDRVIDTQYF.

This clone was recorded only once. The J gene is TRBJ1-2, the V gene TRBV27, with 9 bases matching TRBD1. The trim removed 6 bases at V and 8 bases at J, leaving 10 bases unmatched. CDR1 and CDR2 from the germline V gene are MNHEY and SMNVEV (reference sequence). The CDR3 is made up of 14 amino acids. The CDR3 sequence: CASRGTGRGLGYTF. The CDR3 DNA reads TGTGCCAGCAGGGGGACAGGGAGGGGTTTAGGCTACACCTTC.

The gene calls are TRBV24-1 and TRBJ2-2; D is unclear. V lost 0 bases, J lost 7 bases, and 5 bases lay in between. CDR3 length equals 13 residues. Per the germline V gene, CDR1 is KGHDR and CDR2 is SFDVKD. The DNA of the CDR3 is TGTGCCACCAGTGATTTGCGAGTCGGGGAGCTGTTTTTT. This sequence encodes CATSDLRVGELFF.

The CDR3 region is CASSVRTGPTYEQYF. For the CDR3, the DNA is TGTGCCAGCAGTGTCCGGACAGGACCTACCTACGAGCAGTACTTC. The chain recombines TRBV28 with TRBJ2-7; 7 bases fit TRBD1. The junction had 9 bases not matched to a gene; V was cut back by 5 bases and J by 2 bases. Germline V gene data show CDR1 as MDHEN and CDR2 as SYDVKM. The CDR3 length is 15 residues.

The chain has TRBV24-1 and TRBJ2-1, with 7 nucleotides matching TRBD1. Germline CDR1 reads KGHDR; CDR2 reads SFDVKD. The CDR3 covers 16 residues. With V trimmed by 5 bases and J by 0 bases, 6 bases remained unmatched. The DNA for the CDR3 is TGTGCCACCAGTGGACAGGGTACTAGCTCCTACAATGAGCAGTTCTTC. This encodes CATSGQGTSSYNEQFF.

V is TRBV2 and J is TRBJ1-2; 7 nucleotides align to TRBD1. Germline CDR1 is SNHLY and CDR2 is FYNNEI. V trimming: 0 bases; J trimming: 7 bases; junction bases outside the gene matches: 5. The CDR3 is 14 residues long. The CDR3: CASSEAATGSGYTF. The CDR3 DNA follows: TGTGCCAGCAGTGAAGCAGCGACAGGGTCTGGCTACACCTTC.

This clone was observed a handful of times. The J gene is TRBJ1-3, the V gene TRBV30, with TRBD1 identical over 10 bases. V shed 5 bases, J shed 3 bases, and the junction held 4 bases outside the gene matches. The V gene's germline CDR1 is GTSNPN and CDR2 SVGIG (reference sequence). The CDR3 loop spans 14 amino acids. In DNA, the CDR3 is TGTGCCTGGGCACGGGACAGGGGTGGAAACACCATATATTTT. This sequence encodes CAWARDRGGNTIYF.

In regard to this clone: One end of the junction varies from germline; a read error may be responsible. The CDR3 protein is CASRARDRGWF. CDR3 in DNA: TGTGCCAGCAGGGCCCGGGACAGGGGATGGTTC. The chain combines TRBV2 with TRBJ2-4, with 10 bases aligning to TRBD1. From germline, CDR1 is SNHLY and CDR2 FYNNEI. CDR3 length: 11 amino acids. Variable domain in full (rest from reference TRBV2 and TRBJ2-4): EPEVTQTPSHQVTQMGQEVILRCVPISNHLYFYWYRQILGQKVEFLVSFYNNEISEKSEIFDDQFSVERPDGSNFTLKIRSTKLEDSAMYFCASRARDRGWFGAGTRLSVL.

This chain joins TRBV21-1 and TRBJ1-1; TRBD1, the D gene given by the table, was not confirmed from the DNA. TRBV21-1 is flagged as a pseudogene. There are 19 residues in the CDR3. The CDR3 loop is CASSKNGASKTGGFTEAFF. CDR3 in DNA: TGTGCCAGCAGCAAAAATGGGGCAAGCAAGACAGGGGGGTTTACTGAAGCTTTCTTT.

The chain employs TRBV3-1 (or the pseudogene TRBV3-2) and TRBJ2-3; TRBD2 matches 7 bases. There are 15 residues in the CDR3. Germline CDR1 LGHDT, CDR2 YNNKEL (reference sequence). The ends lost 5 bases at V and 8 bases at J; junction bases unmatched: 13. The CDR3 DNA follows: TGTGCCAGCAGCAGAAGCGGGGAGCCCACGGGTACGCAGTATTTT. Translation gives CASSRSGEPTGTQYF.

This chain links TRBV9 with TRBJ2-3; 9 nucleotides match TRBD2. This CDR3 has 17 residues. V shed 2 bases and J 4 bases; nucleotides not matched to a gene: 11. CDR1 SGDLS and CDR2 YYNGEE come from the germline V gene. CDR3 coding DNA: TGTGCCAGCAGCGTCGTCGCGTCAGCGGGGGGCCCAGATACGCAGTATTTT. This encodes CASSVVASAGGPDTQYF.

V gene TRBV5-1 combines with J gene TRBJ1-1, with a tentative D call TRBD1 (6 bases). From germline, CDR1 is SGHRS and CDR2 YFSETQ. The length of the CDR3 is 15 residues. The ends were cut back, 4 bases at V and 6 bases at J, with 19 bases in the middle. The CDR3 sequence is CASSRAMGGPAEAFF. CDR3 nucleotides: TGCGCCAGCAGCCGTGCGATGGGGGGGCCCGCTGAAGCTTTCTTT. The full variable domain, rest sourced from reference TRBV5-1 and TRBJ1-1, is KAGVTQTPRYLIKTRGQQVTLSCSPISGHRSVSWYQQTPGQGLQFLFEYFSETQRNKGNFPGRFSGRQFSNSRSEMNVSTLELGDSALYLCASSRAMGGPAEAFFGQGTRLTVV.

This clone was detected only a few times. The V gene is TRBV6-5, the J gene TRBJ1-5; D is undetermined. The CDR3 spans 11 residues. V shed 5 bases and J shed 4 bases, with 3 bases lying between them. CDR1 is MNHEY and CDR2 is SVGAGI in the germline V gene. DNA of the CDR3: TGTGCCAGCAGTACTAATCAGCCCCAGCATTTT. Residues: CASSTNQPQHF.

The sample holds a few counts of this clone. This chain joins TRBV5-1 and TRBJ1-1, with D tentatively TRBD1 (5 bases). Trimming shortened V by 5 bases and J by 0 bases, and 17 bases separated the two germline ends. CDR1 SGHRS and CDR2 YFSETQ come from the germline V gene. This CDR3 region has 16 residues. The chain's CDR3 is CASREREGNMNTEAFF. The CDR3 region has the DNA TGCGCCAGCAGGGAACGGGAGGGGAATATGAACACTGAAGCTTTCTTT. The full variable domain, with the rest looked up from reference TRBV5-1 and TRBJ1-1, is KAGVTQTPRYLIKTRGQQVTLSCSPISGHRSVSWYQQTPGQGLQFLFEYFSETQRNKGNFPGRFSGRQFSNSRSEMNVSTLELGDSALYLCASREREGNMNTEAFFGQGTRLTVV.